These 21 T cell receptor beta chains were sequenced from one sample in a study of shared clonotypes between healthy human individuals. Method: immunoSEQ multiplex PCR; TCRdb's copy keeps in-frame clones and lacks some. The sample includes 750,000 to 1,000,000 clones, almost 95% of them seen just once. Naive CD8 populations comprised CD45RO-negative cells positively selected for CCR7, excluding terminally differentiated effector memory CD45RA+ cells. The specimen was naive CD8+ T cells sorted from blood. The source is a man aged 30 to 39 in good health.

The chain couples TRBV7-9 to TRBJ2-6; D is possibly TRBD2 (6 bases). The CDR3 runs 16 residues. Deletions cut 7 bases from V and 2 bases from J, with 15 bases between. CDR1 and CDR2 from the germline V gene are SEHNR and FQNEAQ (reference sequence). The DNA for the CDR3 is TGTGCCAGCAACCATGCCAGGGAGGCTGGGGCCAACGTCCTGACTTTC. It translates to CASNHAREAGANVLTF.

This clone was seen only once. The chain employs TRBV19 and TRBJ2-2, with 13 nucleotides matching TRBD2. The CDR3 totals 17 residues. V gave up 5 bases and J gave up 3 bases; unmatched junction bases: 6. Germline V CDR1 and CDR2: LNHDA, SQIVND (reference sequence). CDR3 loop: CASSPWTSGRYTGELFF. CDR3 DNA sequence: TGTGCCAGTAGTCCCTGGACTAGCGGGAGATACACCGGGGAGCTGTTTTTT.

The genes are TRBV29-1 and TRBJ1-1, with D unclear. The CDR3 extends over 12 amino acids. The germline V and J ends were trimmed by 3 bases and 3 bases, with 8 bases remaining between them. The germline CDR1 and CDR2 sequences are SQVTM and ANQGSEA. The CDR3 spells CSVDSRYTEAFF. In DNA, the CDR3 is TGCAGCGTTGATTCAAGGTACACTGAAGCTTTCTTT. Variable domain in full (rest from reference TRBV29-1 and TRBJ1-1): SAVISQKPSRDICQRGTSLTIQCQVDSQVTMMFWYRQQPGQSLTLIATANQGSEATYESGFVIDKFPISRPNLTFSTLTVSNMSPEDSSIYLCSVDSRYTEAFFGQGTRLTVV.

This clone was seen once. Written as DNA, the CDR3 is TGCGCCAGCAGCCGTGACCGGGACAGGGTTAAAGCTTTCTTT. It yields the protein CASSRDRDRVKAFF. The chain uses TRBV4-3 and TRBJ1-1, with TRBD1 matching 9 bases. V was pared by 4 bases and J by 9 bases, with 9 bases of the junction left unmatched. The CDR3 runs 14 residues. The germline gives CDR1 LGHNA, CDR2 YSLEER.

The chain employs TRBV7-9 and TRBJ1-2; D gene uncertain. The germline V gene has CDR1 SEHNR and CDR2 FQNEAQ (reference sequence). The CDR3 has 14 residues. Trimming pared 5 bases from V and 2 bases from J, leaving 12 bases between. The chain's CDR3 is CASSPPILNYGYTF. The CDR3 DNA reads TGTGCCAGCAGCCCCCCTATCTTGAACTATGGCTACACCTTC.

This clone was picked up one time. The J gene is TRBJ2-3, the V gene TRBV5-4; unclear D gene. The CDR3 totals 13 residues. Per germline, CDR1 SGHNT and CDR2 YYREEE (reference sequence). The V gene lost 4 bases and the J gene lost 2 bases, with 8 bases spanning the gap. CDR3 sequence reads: CASSPPATDTQYF. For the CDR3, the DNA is TGTGCCAGCAGCCCGCCCGCCACAGATACGCAGTATTTT. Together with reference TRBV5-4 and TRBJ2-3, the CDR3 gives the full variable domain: ETGVTQSPTHLIKTRGQQVTLRCSSQSGHNTVSWYQQALGQGPQFIFQYYREEENGRGNFPPRFSGLQFPNYSSELNVNALELDDSALYLCASSPPATDTQYFGPGTRLTVL.

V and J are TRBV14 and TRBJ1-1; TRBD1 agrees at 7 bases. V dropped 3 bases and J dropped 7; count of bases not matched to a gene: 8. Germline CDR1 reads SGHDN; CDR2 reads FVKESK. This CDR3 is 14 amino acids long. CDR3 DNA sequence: TGTGCCAGCAGCCAGAGACAGGGAAGGATTGAAGCTTTCTTT. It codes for CASSQRQGRIEAFF.

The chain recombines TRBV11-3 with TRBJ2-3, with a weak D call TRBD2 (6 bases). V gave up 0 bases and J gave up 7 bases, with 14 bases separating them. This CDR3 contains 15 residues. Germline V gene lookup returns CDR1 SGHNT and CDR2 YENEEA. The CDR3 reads CASSLDAGPHNTQYF. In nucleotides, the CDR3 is TGTGCCAGCAGCTTAGATGCGGGGCCGCACAATACGCAGTATTTT. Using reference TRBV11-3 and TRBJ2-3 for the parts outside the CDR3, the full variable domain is EAGVVQSPRYKIIEKKQPVAFWCNPISGHNTLYWYLQNLGQGPELLIRYENEEAVDDSQLPKDRFSAERLKGVDSTLKIQPAELGDSAVYLCASSLDAGPHNTQYFGPGTRLTVL.

The CDR3 here is CASSAETGTGFEKLFF. The DNA for the CDR3 is TGTGCCAGCAGCGCCGAGACCGGGACAGGGTTTGAAAAACTGTTTTTT. The rearrangement uses TRBV9 and TRBJ1-4, with 9 positions matching TRBD1. The CDR3 is 16 amino acids. The V and J ends lost 3 bases and 7 bases, in that order; junction bases with no gene match: 10. CDR1 and CDR2 (germline): SGDLS, YYNGEE.

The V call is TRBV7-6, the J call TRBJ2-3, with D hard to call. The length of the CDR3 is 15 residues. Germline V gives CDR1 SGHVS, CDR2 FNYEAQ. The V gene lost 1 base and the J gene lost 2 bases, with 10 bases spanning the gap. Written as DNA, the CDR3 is TGTGCCAGCAGCTTAGACGTTCCACTCACAGATACGCAGTATTTT. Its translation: CASSLDVPLTDTQYF.

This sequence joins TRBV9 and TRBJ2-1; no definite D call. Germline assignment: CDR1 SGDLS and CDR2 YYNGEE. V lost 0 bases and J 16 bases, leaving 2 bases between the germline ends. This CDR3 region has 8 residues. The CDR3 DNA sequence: TGTGCCAGCAGCGTAGAATTCTTC. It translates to CASSVEFF.

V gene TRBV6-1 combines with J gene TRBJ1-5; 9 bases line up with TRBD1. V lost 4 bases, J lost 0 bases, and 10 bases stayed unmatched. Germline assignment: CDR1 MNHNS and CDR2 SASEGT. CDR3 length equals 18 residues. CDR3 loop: CASSANRDRDYSNQPQHF. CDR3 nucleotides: TGTGCCAGCAGTGCAAACAGGGACAGGGACTATAGCAATCAGCCCCAGCATTTT.

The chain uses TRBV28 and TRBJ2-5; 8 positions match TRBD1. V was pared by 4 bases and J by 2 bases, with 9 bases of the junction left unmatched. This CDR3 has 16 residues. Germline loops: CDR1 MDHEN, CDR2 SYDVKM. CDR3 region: CASSYRTGTYQETQYF. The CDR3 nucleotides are TGTGCCAGCAGTTACCGGACAGGGACTTATCAAGAGACCCAGTACTTC.

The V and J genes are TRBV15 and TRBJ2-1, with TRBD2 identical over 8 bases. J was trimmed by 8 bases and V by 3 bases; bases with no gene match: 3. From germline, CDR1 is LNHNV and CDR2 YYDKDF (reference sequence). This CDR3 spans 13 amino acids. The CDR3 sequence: CATSRTSVDEQFF. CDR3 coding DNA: TGTGCCACCAGCAGGACTAGCGTTGATGAGCAGTTCTTC.

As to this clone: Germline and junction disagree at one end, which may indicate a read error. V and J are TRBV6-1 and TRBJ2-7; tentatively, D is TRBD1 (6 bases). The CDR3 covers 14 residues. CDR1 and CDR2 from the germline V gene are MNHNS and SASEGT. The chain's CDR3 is CASTEQGLFYEQYF. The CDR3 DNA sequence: TGTGCCAGCACTGAACAGGGTCTTTTCTACGAGCAGTACTTC.

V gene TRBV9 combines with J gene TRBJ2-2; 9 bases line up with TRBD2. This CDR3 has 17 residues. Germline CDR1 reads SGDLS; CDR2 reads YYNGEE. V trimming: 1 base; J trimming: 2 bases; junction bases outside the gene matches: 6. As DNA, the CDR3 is TGTGCCAGCAGCGTAAGTCGACTAGCGGCAAACACCGGGGAGCTGTTTTTT. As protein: CASSVSRLAANTGELFF.

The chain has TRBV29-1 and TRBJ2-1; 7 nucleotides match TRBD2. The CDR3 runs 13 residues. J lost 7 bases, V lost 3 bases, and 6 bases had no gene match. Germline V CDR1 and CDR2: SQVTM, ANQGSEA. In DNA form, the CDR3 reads TGCAGCGTTGATCCGGGACTAATAAATGAGCAGTTCTTC. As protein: CSVDPGLINEQFF.

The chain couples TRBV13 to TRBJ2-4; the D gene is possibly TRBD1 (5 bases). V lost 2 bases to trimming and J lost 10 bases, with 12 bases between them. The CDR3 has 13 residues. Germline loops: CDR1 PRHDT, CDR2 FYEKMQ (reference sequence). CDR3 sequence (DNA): TGTGCCAGCAGCTTAAAGGGGAAGGGTATTCAGTACTTC. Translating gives CASSLKGKGIQYF.

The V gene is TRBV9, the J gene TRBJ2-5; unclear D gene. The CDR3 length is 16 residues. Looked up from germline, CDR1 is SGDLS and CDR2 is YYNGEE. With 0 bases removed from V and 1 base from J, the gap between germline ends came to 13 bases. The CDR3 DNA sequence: TGTGCCAGCAGCGTAGGCTTCGCGGACCTCCAAGAGACCCAGTACTTC. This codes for CASSVGFADLQETQYF.

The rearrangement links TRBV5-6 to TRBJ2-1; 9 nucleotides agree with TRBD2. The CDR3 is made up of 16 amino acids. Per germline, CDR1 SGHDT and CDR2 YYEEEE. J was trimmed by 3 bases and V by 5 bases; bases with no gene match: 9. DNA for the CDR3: TGTGCCAGCAGATCCAGGGGACTAGCAGGCTACAATGAGCAGTTCTTC. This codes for CASRSRGLAGYNEQFF.

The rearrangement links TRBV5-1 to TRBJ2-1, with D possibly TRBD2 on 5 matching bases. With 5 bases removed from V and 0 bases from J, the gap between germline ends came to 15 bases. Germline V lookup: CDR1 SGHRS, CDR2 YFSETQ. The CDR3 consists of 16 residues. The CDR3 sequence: CASRPGSGPSYNEQFF. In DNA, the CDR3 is TGCGCCAGCAGGCCCGGAAGCGGACCCTCCTACAATGAGCAGTTCTTC.